This T cell receptor beta chain was recorded in a study of blood T cell repertoires in COVID-19. Background on the study: PBMCs, B-cell-depleted T cells, or T cells provided the cDNA or gDNA that made up the material.

Germline V gene data show CDR1 as ENHRY and CDR2 as SYGVKD. This CDR3 comprises 13 residues. V lost 6 bases to trimming and J lost 6 bases; unmatched junction nucleotides: 7. Clones were sequenced by immunoSEQ multiplex PCR, and TCRdb holds only the in-frame ones, with some missing. This table has around 47,000 clones, 69% appearing once. The clonotype comes from a man older than 75 with acute or convalescent COVID-19. This rearrangement joins TRBV10-3 to TRBJ1-2; TRBD1 matches at 7 bases. Sequencing used peripheral blood. The CDR3 sequence: CAISYSGGDGYTF. In DNA form, the CDR3 reads TGTGCCATCAGCTATTCAGGGGGTGATGGCTACACCTTC.